This record concerns one T cell receptor (beta chain) sequence. This entry is derived from a study of blood T cell repertoires in COVID-19. Germline V lookup: CDR1 MNHNY, CDR2 SVGAGI (reference sequence). The length of the CDR3 is 13 residues. Trimming at V came to 5 bases and at J to 8 bases, leaving 8 bases not matched to a gene. Profiling relied on immunoSEQ multiplex PCR, and the TCRdb table lists in-frame clones only, not all of them. The top ten clones hold about 5% of a sample with approximately 280,000 clones, 82% of them seen once. The chain recombines TRBV6-6 with TRBJ1-2; 7 nucleotides line up with TRBD1. The sample was PBMCs or T cells enriched from blood (not recorded which). The TCR comes from a man aged 35-49 years who had been exposed to COVID-19. The CDR3 region has the DNA TGTGCCAGCAGTACCCAGGGGGGTTCCGGCTACACCTTC. Protein: CASSTQGGSGYTF.